Presented here are 5 T cell receptor beta chains from one specimen sequenced in a study of OX40 agonist ivuxolimab in advanced cancers. Here immunoSEQ multiplex PCR was the method, and the copy in TCRdb shows in-frame clones only, minus some. The table includes more than 80,000 clones, approximately 87% detected once. The source was CD4+ or CD8+ T cells sorted from blood, collected in a trial of the OX40 agonist ivuxolimab. The origin of the receptors is an adult with an advanced solid tumor such as melanoma, head and neck, liver or kidney cancer.

This chain links TRBV30 with TRBJ1-5; 10 bases line up with TRBD1. Germline CDR1 GTSNPN, CDR2 SVGIG (reference sequence). With 4 bases clipped from V and 9 bases from J, the junction kept 9 bases outside the gene matches. This CDR3 region has 14 residues. CDR3 sequence reads: CAWNRQGAGGPQHF. The CDR3 DNA is TGTGCCTGGAACCGACAGGGGGCTGGGGGGCCCCAGCATTTT.

The V gene is TRBV7-8, the J gene TRBJ2-7; TRBD1 matches at 8 bases. Looked up from germline, CDR1 is SGHVS and CDR2 is FQNEAQ. The J segment lost 3 bases and the V segment lost 6 bases, leaving 10 bases of the junction unmatched. This CDR3 is built from 15 residues. CDR3 coding DNA: TGTGCCAGCAGGAAAGGTACAGGGGGTGGCTACGAGCAGTACTTC. Translating gives CASRKGTGGGYEQYF. Variable domain in full (rest from reference TRBV7-8 and TRBJ2-7): GAGVSQSPRYKVAKRGQDVALRCDPISGHVSLFWYQQALGQGPEFLTYFQNEAQLDKSGLPSDRFFAERPEGSVSTLKIQRTQQEDSAVYLCASRKGTGGGYEQYFGPGTRLTVT.

This clone was detected only once. V is TRBV18 and J is TRBJ2-1; maybe TRBD1 (6 bases). There are 13 residues in the CDR3. The germline V gene encodes CDR1 KGHSH and CDR2 LQKENI. Trimming cost V 2 bases and J 7 bases, with 9 bases left between them. In DNA form, the CDR3 reads TGTGCCAGCTCACCATCAGGGACAAATGAGCAGTTCTTC. Protein: CASSPSGTNEQFF.

The chain combines TRBV4-1 with TRBJ2-6; 7 nucleotides line up with TRBD2. CDR1 is MGHRA and CDR2 is YSYEKL in the germline V gene. The CDR3 runs 20 residues. With 1 base clipped from V and 0 bases from J, the junction kept 12 bases outside the gene matches. The CDR3 DNA reads as TGCGCCAGCAGCCAAGTCGGCGCCGGGAGGAGCCTCTCTGGGGCCAACGTCCTGACTTTC. It is translated as CASSQVGAGRSLSGANVLTF.

J is TRBJ1-1 and V is TRBV10-3; no clear D gene. The CDR3 totals 14 residues. Trimming stripped 4 bases from V and 1 base from J, with 10 bases between. Germline CDR1 reads ENHRY; CDR2 reads SYGVKD. In DNA form, the CDR3 reads TGTGCCATCAGTGTGGAACACGCGAACACTGAAGCTTTCTTT. Protein: CAISVEHANTEAFF.